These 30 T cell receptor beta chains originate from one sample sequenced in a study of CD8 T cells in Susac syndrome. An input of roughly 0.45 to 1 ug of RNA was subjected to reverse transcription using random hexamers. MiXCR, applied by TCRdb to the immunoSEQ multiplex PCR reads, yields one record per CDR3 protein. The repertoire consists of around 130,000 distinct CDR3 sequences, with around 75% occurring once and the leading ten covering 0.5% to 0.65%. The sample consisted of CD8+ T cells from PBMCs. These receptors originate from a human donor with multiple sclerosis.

CDR3 residues: CASSLGQTDYNEQFF. The CDR3 DNA sequence: TGTGCCAGCAGCTTAGGCCAAACAGATTACAATGAGCAGTTCTTC. The rearrangement links TRBV13 to TRBJ2-1; D is ambiguous. V shed 0 bases and J shed 4 bases, with 10 bases lying between them. Germline CDR1 reads PRHDT; CDR2 reads FYEKMQ (reference sequence). The CDR3 spans 15 residues.

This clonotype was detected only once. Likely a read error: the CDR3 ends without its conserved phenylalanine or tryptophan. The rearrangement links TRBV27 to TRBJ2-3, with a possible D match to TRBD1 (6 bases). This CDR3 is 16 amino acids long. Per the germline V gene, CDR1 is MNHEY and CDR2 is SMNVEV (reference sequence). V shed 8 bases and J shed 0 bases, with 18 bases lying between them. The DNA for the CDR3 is TGTGCCAGCTTTTTAGGGGGTACGGCTAGCACAGATACGCAGTATATT. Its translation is CASFLGGTASTDTQYI.

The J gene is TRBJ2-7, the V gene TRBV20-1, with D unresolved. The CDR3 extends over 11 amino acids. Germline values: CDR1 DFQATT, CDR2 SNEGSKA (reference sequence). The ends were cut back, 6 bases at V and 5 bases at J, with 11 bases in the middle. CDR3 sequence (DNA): TGCAGTGCCCAGATGGGCCACGAGCAGTACGTC. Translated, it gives CSAQMGHEQYV.

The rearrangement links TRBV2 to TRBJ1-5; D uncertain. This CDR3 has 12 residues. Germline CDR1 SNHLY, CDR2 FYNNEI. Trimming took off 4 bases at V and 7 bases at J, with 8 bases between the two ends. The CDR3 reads CASSGLKQPQHF. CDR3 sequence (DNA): TGTGCCAGCAGTGGACTAAAGCAGCCCCAGCATTTT.

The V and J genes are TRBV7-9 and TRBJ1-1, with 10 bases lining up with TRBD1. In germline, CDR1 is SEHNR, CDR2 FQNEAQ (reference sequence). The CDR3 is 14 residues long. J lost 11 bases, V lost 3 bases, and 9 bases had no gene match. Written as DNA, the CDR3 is TGTGCCAGCAGCTTGGCGGGACAGGGGTTAGGCGCTTTCTTT. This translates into CASSLAGQGLGAFF. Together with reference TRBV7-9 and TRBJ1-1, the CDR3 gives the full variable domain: DTGVSQNPRHKITKRGQNVTFRCDPISEHNRLYWYRQTLGQGPEFLTYFQNEAQLEKSRLLSDRFSAERPKGSFSTLEIQRTEQGDSAMYLCASSLAGQGLGAFFGQGTRLTVV.

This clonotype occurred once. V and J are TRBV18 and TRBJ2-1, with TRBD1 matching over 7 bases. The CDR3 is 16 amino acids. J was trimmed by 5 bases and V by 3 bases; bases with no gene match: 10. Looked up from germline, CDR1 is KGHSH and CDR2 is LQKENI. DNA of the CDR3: TGTGCCAGCTCACCTTGGGGACAGCGGTTGGACAATGAGCAGTTCTTC. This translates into CASSPWGQRLDNEQFF.

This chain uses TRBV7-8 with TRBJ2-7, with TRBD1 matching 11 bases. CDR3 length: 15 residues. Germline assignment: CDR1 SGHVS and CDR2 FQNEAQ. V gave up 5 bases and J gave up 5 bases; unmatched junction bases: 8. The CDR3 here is CASSQRDRGIHEQYV. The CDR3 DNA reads TGTGCCAGCAGCCAACGGGACAGGGGGATACACGAGCAGTACGTC.

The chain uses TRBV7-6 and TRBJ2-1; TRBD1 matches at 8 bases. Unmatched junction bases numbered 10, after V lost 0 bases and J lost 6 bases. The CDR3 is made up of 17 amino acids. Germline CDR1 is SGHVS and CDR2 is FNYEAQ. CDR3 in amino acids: CASSLAPQGATTNEQFF. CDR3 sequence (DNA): TGTGCCAGCAGCTTAGCGCCGCAGGGGGCGACTACCAATGAGCAGTTCTTC.

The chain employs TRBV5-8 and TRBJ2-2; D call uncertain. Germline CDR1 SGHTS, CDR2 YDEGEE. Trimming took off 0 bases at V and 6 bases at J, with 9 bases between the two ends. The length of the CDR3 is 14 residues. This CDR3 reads CASSLDTPSGELFF. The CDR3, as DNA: TGTGCCAGCAGCTTGGATACCCCTTCCGGGGAGCTGTTTTTT. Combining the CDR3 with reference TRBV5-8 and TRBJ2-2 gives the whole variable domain EAGVTQSPTHLIKTRGQQATLRCSPISGHTSVYWYQQALGLGLQFLLWYDEGEERNRGNFPPRFSGRQFPNYSSELNVNALELEDSALYLCASSLDTPSGELFFGEGSRLTVL.

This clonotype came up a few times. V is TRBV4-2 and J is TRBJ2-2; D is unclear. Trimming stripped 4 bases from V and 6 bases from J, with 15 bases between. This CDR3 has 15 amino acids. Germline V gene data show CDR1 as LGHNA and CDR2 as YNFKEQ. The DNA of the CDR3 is TGTGCCAGCAGCCCGACCTTGGGGTTTTCCGGGGAGCTGTTTTTT. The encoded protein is CASSPTLGFSGELFF.

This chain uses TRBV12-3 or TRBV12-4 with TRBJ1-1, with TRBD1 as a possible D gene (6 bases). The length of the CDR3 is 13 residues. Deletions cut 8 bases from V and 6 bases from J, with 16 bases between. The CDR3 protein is CASRGPSSPEAFF. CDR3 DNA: TGTGCCAGCCGGGGGCCTTCATCACCTGAAGCTTTCTTT.

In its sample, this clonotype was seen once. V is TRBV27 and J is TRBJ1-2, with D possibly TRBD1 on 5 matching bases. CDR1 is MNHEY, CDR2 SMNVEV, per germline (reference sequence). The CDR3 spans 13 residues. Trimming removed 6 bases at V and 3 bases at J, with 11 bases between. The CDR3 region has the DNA TGTGCCAGCAGATCCCGGGGCGACTATGGCTACACCTTC. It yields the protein CASRSRGDYGYTF.

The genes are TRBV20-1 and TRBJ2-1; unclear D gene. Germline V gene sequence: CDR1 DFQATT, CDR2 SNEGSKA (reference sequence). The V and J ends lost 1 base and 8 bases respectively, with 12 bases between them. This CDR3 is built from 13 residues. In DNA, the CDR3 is TGCAGTGCTAGAGGTATCGGTATCTATGAGCAGTTCTTC. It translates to CSARGIGIYEQFF.

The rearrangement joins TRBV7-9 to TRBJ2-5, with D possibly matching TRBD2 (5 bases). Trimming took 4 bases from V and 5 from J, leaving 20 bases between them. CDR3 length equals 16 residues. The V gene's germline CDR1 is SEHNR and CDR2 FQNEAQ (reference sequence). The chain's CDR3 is CASSSNFDYQRETQYF. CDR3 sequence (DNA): TGTGCCAGCAGCTCTAATTTTGACTATCAGCGGGAGACCCAGTACTTC.

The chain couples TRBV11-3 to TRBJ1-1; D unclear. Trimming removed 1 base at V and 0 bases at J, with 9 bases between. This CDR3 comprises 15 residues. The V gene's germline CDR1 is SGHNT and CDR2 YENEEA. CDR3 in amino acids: CASSLGEEVNTEAFF. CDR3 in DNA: TGTGCCAGCAGCTTAGGTGAAGAAGTGAACACTGAAGCTTTCTTT.

CDR3 nucleotides: TGTGCCACCAGCAGTAGCGGGGGGCTCTACGAGCAGTACTTC. Its protein product is CATSSSGGLYEQYF. The chain uses TRBV15 and TRBJ2-7; 10 bases are shared with TRBD2. The germline V gene encodes CDR1 LNHNV and CDR2 YYDKDF (reference sequence). The V and J ends lost 3 bases and 3 bases, in that order; junction bases with no gene match: 2. CDR3 length: 14 amino acids.

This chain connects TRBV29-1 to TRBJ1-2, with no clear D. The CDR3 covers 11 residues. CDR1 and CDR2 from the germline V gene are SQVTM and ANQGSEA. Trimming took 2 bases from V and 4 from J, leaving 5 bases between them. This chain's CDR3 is CSVEPGYGYTF. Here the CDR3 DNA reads TGCAGCGTTGAACCCGGCTATGGCTACACCTTC.

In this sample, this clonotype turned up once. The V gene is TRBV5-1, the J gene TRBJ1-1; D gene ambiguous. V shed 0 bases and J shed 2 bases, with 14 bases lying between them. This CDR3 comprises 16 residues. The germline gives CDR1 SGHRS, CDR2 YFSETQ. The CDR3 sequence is CASSLDRSKVNTEAFF. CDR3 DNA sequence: TGCGCCAGCAGCTTGGATAGGTCCAAGGTTAACACTGAAGCTTTCTTT.

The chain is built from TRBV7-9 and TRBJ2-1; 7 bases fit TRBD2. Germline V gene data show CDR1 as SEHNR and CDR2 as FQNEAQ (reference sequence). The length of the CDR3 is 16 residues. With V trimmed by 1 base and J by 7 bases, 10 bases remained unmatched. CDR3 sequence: CASSLGSGLADNEQFF. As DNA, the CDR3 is TGTGCCAGCAGCTTAGGAAGCGGGCTAGCGGATAATGAGCAGTTCTTC. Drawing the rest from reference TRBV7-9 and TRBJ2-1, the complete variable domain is DTGVSQNPRHKITKRGQNVTFRCDPISEHNRLYWYRQTLGQGPEFLTYFQNEAQLEKSRLLSDRFSAERPKGSFSTLEIQRTEQGDSAMYLCASSLGSGLADNEQFFGPGTRLTVL.

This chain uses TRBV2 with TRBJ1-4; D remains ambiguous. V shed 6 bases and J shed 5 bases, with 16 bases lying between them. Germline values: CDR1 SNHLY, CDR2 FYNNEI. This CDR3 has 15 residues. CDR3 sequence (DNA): TGTGCCAGCAGAAAGGGATTCAACCCCAATGAAAAACTGTTTTTT. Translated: CASRKGFNPNEKLFF.

The CDR3 here is CASSQPMGDVDTQYF. The CDR3 nucleotides read TGTGCCAGCAGTCAACCAATGGGGGACGTAGATACGCAGTATTTT. The chain employs TRBV6-1 and TRBJ2-3; D is perhaps TRBD1 or TRBD2 (5 bases each). Germline CDR1 is MNHNS and CDR2 is SASEGT. The CDR3 covers 15 residues. V was clipped by 5 bases and J by 5 bases, with 17 bases between them.

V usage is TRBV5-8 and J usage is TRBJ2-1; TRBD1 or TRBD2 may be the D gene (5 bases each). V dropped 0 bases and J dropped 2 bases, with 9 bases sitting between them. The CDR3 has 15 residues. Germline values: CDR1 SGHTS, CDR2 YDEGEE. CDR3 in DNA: TGTGCCAGCAGCTTGGAATCGGGGCCCTACAATGAGCAGTTCTTC. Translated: CASSLESGPYNEQFF. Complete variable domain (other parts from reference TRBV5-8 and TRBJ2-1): EAGVTQSPTHLIKTRGQQATLRCSPISGHTSVYWYQQALGLGLQFLLWYDEGEERNRGNFPPRFSGRQFPNYSSELNVNALELEDSALYLCASSLESGPYNEQFFGPGTRLTVL.

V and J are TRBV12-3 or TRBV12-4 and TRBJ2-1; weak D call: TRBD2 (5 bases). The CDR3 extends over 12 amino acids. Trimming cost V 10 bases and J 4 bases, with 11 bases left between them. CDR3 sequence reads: CAIESGYNEQFF. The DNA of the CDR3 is TGTGCCATCGAGAGCGGTTACAATGAGCAGTTCTTC.

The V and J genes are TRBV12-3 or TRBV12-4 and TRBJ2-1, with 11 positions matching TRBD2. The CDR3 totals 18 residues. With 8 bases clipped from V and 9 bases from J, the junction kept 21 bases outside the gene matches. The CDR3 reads CASRQAPSSGRALFEQFF. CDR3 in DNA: TGTGCCAGCCGACAAGCCCCTAGTAGCGGGAGGGCTCTTTTTGAGCAGTTCTTC.

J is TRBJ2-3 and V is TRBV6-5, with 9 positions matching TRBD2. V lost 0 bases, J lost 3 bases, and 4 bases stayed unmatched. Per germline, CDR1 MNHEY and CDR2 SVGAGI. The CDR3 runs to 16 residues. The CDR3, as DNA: TGTGCCAGCAGTTACTCGGGCGGGGGGGCGACAGATACGCAGTATTTT. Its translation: CASSYSGGGATDTQYF.

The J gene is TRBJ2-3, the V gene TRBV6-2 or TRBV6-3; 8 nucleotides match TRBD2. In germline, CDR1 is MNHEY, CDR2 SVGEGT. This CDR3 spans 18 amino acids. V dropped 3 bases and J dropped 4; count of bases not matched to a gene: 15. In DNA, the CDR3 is TGTGCCAGCAGTTATTTGGGTAGCGGGAATTCTTTTGCAGATACGCAGTATTTT. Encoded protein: CASSYLGSGNSFADTQYF.

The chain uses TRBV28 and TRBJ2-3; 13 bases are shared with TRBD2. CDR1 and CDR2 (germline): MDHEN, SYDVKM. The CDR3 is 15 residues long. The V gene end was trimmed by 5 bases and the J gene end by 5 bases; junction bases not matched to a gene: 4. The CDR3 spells CASSILAGGLDTQYF. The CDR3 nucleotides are TGTGCCAGCAGTATACTAGCGGGGGGGTTAGATACGCAGTATTTT. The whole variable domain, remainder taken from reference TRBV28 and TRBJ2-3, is DVKVTQSSRYLVKRTGEKVFLECVQDMDHENMFWYRQDPGLGLRLIYFSYDVKMKEKGDIPEGYSVSREKKERFSLILESASTNQTSMYLCASSILAGGLDTQYFGPGTRLTVL.

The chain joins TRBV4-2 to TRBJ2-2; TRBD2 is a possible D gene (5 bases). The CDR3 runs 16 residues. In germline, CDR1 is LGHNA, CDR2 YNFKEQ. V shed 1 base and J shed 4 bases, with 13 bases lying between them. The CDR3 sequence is CASSQGRLAGTGELFF. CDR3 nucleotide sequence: TGTGCCAGCAGCCAAGGGCGGCTAGCAGGCACCGGGGAGCTGTTTTTT.

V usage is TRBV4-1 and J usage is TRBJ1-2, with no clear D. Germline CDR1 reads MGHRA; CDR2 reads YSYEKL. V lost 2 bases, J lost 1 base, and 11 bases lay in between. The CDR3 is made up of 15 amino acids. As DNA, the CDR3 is TGCGCCAGCAGCCAATGGCCCAGGTTTAACTATGGCTACACCTTC. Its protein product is CASSQWPRFNYGYTF.

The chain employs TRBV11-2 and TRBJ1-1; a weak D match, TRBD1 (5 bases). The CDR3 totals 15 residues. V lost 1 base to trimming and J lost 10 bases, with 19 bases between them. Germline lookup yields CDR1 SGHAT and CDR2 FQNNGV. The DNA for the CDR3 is TGTGCCAGCAGCTTAGGACCCGGGGCGGGTTCTGGAGCTTTCTTT. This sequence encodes CASSLGPGAGSGAFF.